This T cell receptor (beta chain) derives from a study of T cells after yellow fever vaccination. Study findings and constraints: Post-booster repertoires again held most primary-vaccination clones (approximately 96% CD4, roughly 90% CD8). FACS-sorted repertoires could harbor abundant contaminating bulk-population clonotypes.

One entry per CDR3 protein, called by TCRdb with MiXCR from the 5' RACE reads. The table has approximately 340,000 distinct CDR3 sequences, over 8% seen once; the top ten hold more than 15%. The table lists this clonotype with a few counts. Its antigen is not known. Deletions cut 3 bases from V and 4 bases from J, with 14 bases between. The V gene's germline CDR1 is LNHDA and CDR2 SQIVND (reference sequence). The CDR3 has 15 amino acids. This chain joins TRBV19 and TRBJ2-3; D perhaps matches TRBD2 (5 bases). This material consisted of PBMCs, taken on the day of the first yellow fever vaccination. This clonotype was sampled from a man aged 18 to 30 who received the YFV17D yellow fever vaccine. The CDR3 nucleotides are TGTGCCAGTAGTATTTGGGGAGCCCTTGCAGATACGCAGTATTTT. Residues: CASSIWGALADTQYF.